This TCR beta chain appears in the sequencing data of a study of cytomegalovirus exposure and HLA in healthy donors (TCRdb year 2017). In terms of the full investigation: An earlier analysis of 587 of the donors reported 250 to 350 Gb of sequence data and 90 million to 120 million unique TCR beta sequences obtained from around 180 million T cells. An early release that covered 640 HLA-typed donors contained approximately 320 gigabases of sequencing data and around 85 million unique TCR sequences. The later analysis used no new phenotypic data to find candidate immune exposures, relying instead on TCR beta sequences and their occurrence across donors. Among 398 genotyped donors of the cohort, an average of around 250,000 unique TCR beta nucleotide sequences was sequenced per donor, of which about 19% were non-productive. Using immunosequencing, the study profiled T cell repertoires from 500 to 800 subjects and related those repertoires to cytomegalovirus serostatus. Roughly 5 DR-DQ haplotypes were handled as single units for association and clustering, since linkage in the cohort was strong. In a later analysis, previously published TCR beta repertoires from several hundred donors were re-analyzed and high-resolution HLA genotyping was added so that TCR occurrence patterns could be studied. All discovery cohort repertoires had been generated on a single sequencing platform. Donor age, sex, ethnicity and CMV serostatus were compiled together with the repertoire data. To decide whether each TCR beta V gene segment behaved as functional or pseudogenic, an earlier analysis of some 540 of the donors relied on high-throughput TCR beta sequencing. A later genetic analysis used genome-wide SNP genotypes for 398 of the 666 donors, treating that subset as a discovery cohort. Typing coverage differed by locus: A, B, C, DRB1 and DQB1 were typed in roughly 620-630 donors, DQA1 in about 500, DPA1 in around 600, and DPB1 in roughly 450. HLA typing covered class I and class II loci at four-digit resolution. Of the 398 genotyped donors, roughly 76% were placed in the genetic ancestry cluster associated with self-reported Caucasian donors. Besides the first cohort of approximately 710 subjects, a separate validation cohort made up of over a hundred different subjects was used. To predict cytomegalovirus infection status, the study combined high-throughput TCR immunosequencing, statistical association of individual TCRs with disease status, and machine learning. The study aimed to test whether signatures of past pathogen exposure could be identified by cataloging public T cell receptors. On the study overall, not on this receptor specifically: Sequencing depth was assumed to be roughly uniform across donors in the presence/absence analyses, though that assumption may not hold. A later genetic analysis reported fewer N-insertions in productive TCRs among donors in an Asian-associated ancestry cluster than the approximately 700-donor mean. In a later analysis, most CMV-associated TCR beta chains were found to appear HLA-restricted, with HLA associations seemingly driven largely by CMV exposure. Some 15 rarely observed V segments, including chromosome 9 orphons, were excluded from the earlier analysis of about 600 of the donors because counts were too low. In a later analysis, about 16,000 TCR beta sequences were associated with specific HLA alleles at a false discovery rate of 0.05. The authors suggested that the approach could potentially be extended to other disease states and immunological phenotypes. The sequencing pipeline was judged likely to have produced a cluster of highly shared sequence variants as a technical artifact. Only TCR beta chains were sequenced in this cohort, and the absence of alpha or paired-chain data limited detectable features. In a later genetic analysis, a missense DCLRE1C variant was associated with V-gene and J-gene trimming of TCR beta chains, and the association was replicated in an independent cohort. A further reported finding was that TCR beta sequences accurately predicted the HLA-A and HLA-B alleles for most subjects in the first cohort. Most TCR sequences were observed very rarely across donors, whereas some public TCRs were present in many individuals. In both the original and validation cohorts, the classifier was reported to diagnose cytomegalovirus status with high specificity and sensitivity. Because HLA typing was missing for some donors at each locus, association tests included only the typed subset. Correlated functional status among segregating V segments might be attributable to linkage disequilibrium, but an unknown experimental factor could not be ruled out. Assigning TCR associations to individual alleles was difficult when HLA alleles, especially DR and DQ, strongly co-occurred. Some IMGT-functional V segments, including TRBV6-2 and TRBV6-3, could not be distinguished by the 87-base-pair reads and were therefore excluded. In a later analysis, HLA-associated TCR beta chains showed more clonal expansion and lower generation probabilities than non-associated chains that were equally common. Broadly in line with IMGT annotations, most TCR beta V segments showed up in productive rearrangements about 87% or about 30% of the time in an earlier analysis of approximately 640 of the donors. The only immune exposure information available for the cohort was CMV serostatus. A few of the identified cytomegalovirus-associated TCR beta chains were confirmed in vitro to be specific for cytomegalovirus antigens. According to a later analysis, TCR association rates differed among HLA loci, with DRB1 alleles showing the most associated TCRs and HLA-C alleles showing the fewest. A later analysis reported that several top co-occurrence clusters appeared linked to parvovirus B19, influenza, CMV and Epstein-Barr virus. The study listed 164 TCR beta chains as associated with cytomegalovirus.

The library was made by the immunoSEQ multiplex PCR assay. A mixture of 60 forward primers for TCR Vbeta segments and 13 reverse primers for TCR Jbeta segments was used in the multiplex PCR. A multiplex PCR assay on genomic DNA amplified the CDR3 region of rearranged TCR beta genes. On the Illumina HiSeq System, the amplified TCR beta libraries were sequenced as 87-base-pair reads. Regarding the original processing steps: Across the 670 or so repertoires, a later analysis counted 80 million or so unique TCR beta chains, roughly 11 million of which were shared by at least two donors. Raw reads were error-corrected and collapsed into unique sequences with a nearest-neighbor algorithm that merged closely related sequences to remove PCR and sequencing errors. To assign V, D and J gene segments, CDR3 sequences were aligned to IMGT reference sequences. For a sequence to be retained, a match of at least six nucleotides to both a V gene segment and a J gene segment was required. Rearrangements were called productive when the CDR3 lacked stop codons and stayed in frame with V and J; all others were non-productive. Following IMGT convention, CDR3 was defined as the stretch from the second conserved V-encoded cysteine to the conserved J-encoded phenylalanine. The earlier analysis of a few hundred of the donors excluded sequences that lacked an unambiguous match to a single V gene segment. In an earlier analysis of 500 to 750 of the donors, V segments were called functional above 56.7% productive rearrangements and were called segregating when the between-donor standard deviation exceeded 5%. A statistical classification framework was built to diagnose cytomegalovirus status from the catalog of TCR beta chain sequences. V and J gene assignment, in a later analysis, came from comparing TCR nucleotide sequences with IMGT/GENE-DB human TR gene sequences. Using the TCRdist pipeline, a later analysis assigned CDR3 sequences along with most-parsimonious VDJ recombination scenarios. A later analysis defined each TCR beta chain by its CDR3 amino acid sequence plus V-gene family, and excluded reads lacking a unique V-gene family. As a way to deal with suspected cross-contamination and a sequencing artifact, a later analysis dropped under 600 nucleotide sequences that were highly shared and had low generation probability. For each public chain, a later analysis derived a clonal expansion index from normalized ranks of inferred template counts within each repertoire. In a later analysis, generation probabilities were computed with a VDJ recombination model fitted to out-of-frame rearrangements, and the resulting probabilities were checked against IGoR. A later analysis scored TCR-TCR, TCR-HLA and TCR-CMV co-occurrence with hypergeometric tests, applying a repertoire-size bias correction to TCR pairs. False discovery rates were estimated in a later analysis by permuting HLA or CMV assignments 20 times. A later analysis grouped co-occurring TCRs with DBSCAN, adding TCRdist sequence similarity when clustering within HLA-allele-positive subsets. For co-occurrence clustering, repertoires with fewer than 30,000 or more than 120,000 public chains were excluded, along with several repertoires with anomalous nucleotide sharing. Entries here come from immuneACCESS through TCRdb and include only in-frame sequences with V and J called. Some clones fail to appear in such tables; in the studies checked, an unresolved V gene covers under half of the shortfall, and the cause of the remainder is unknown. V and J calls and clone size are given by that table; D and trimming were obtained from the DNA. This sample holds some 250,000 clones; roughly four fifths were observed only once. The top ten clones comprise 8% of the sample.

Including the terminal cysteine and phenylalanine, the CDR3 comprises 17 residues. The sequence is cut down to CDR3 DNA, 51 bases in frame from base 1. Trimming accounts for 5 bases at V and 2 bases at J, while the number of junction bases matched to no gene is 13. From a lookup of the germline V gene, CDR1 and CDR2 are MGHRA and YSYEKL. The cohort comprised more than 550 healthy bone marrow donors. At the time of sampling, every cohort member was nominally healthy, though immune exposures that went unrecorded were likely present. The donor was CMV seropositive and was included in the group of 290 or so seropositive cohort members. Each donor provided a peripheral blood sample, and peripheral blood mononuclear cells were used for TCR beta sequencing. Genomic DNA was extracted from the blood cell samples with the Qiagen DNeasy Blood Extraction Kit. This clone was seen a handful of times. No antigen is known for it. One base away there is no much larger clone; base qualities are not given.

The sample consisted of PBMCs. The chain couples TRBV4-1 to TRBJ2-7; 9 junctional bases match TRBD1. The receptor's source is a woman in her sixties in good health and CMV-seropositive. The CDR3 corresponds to CASSTGTGPAVTYEQYF. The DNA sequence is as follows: TGCGCCAGCAGCACCGGGACAGGGCCTGCGGTCACCTACGAGCAGTACTTC.